This T cell receptor (beta chain) originates from a study of blood T cell repertoires in COVID-19. In the original processing: Estimation of nucleated cell counts was performed using reference gene primer amplification. Using immunoSEQ multiplex PCR, the repertoire was profiled, and TCRdb retains in-frame clones only, with some absent. From that table come the V and J calls and clone size; the DNA was used to work out D and trimming. In the table there are 70,000 to 95,000 clones, 65% to 90% of which are singletons. V was trimmed by 9 bases and J by 4 bases, leaving 21 bases between them. Per germline, CDR1 LNHDA and CDR2 SQIVND (reference sequence). This CDR3 is 15 amino acids long.

The genes are TRBV19 and TRBJ1-2, with a possible D match to TRBD1 (6 bases). This receptor was identified in a woman in her fifties or sixties with acute or convalescent COVID-19. Sequences were obtained from peripheral blood. The CDR3 nucleotides read TGTGCCAGCAGTTCTACAGGGAACCGGGCCTATGGCTACACCTTC. It yields the protein CASSSTGNRAYGYTF.